This entry lists 26 T cell receptor beta chains sequenced from one sample in a study of shared T cell receptors in the human thymus. TCRdb's copy holds only in-frame clones and misses some; the assay was immunoSEQ multiplex PCR. Among approximately 660,000 clones listed, roughly 90% were seen once. In addition, the sample was reused for a study of human thymus T cells.

Sequenced material: thymocytes. Every receptor here comes from a boy in the first two years of life with a congenital heart defect.

The chain uses TRBV5-1 and TRBJ2-5; TRBD1 agrees at 8 bases. The CDR3 loop spans 15 amino acids. V was pared by 4 bases and J by 3 bases, with 8 bases of the junction left unmatched. Per germline, CDR1 SGHRS and CDR2 YFSETQ. CDR3 protein: CASSRADRVKETQYF. The CDR3, as DNA: TGCGCCAGCAGCAGGGCGGACAGGGTCAAAGAGACCCAGTACTTC. The whole variable domain, remainder taken from reference TRBV5-1 and TRBJ2-5, is KAGVTQTPRYLIKTRGQQVTLSCSPISGHRSVSWYQQTPGQGLQFLFEYFSETQRNKGNFPGRFSGRQFSNSRSEMNVSTLELGDSALYLCASSRADRVKETQYFGPGTRLLVL.

The rearrangement joins TRBV29-1 to TRBJ2-3; D is undetermined. With 3 bases removed from V and 0 bases from J, the gap between germline ends came to 13 bases. The CDR3 is made up of 15 amino acids. Germline V gene data show CDR1 as SQVTM and CDR2 as ANQGSEA. The CDR3 is CSVDTPLTSTDTQYF. The CDR3 coding sequence is TGCAGCGTTGATACCCCACTCACTAGCACAGATACGCAGTATTTT.

The rearrangement joins TRBV29-1 to TRBJ2-6; possible D gene TRBD2, 6 bases. CDR3 length: 17 amino acids. V dropped 5 bases and J dropped 0 bases, with 17 bases sitting between them. CDR1 and CDR2 (germline): SQVTM, ANQGSEA. As DNA, the CDR3 is TGCAGCGTTCCCACCGGGACTGGATACTCTGGGGCCAACGTCCTGACTTTC. Protein product: CSVPTGTGYSGANVLTF.

The chain recombines TRBV15 with TRBJ1-4; D possibly corresponds to TRBD1 (5 bases). Trimming left V 0 bases short and J 4 bases short, with 12 bases between. The germline V gene has CDR1 LNHNV and CDR2 YYDKDF (reference sequence). The CDR3 is made up of 16 amino acids. Written as DNA, the CDR3 is TGTGCCACCAGCAGAGATACAAGGACACTTAATGAAAAACTGTTTTTT. The encoded protein is CATSRDTRTLNEKLFF.

In nucleotides, the CDR3 is TGCAGCGTTGAGCTACCGGGAGTAGCCTACAATGAGCAGTTCTTC. Protein: CSVELPGVAYNEQFF. The chain combines TRBV29-1 with TRBJ2-1; possibly TRBD2 for D (6 bases). The CDR3 spans 15 residues. With 3 bases removed from V and 2 bases from J, the gap between germline ends came to 14 bases. Looked up from germline, CDR1 is SQVTM and CDR2 is ANQGSEA.

V and J are TRBV29-1 and TRBJ1-1; D is possibly TRBD1 (5 bases). The CDR3 length is 16 residues. Trimming took 4 bases from V and 0 from J, leaving 18 bases between them. CDR1 is SQVTM and CDR2 is ANQGSEA in the germline V gene. The CDR3 nucleotides read TGCAGCGTTGCTGTCATCGGGGCGGGGATGAACACTGAAGCTTTCTTT. Its translation is CSVAVIGAGMNTEAFF.

This chain joins TRBV13 and TRBJ2-7; TRBD2 matches 11 bases. V shed 5 bases, J shed 8 bases, and the junction held 11 bases outside the gene matches. This CDR3 contains 15 residues. Germline V gives CDR1 PRHDT, CDR2 FYEKMQ (reference sequence). This CDR3 reads CASSPFLAGGSKQYF. CDR3 bases: TGTGCCAGCAGCCCCTTTCTAGCGGGAGGTTCTAAGCAGTACTTC.

The genes are TRBV5-8 and TRBJ2-7; 10 positions match TRBD1. The germline V gene encodes CDR1 SGHTS and CDR2 YDEGEE. The CDR3 covers 15 residues. V lost 4 bases, J lost 3 bases, and 7 bases stayed unmatched. The CDR3 here is CASSRSRDRGYEQYF. CDR3 sequence (DNA): TGTGCCAGCAGCCGGTCCAGGGACAGGGGCTACGAGCAGTACTTC.

This rearrangement joins TRBV7-3 to TRBJ2-3, with D possibly being TRBD1 (6 bases). Trimming pared 4 bases from V and 0 bases from J, leaving 8 bases between. CDR1 and CDR2 (germline): SGHTA, FQGTGA. The CDR3 is 14 residues long. The CDR3 nucleotides read TGTGCCAGCAGCTCAGGACAGAGCACAGATACGCAGTATTTT. Translating gives CASSSGQSTDTQYF. The whole variable domain, filled in from reference TRBV7-3 and TRBJ2-3, reads GAGVSQTPSNKVTEKGKYVELRCDPISGHTALYWYRQSLGQGPEFLIYFQGTGAADDSGLPNDRFFAVRPEGSVSTLKIQRTERGDSAVYLCASSSGQSTDTQYFGPGTRLTVL.

The chain employs TRBV6-5 and TRBJ2-1; 10 nucleotides align to TRBD2. This CDR3 is 13 amino acids long. Unmatched junction bases numbered 5, after V lost 6 bases and J lost 9 bases. Germline V gene sequence: CDR1 MNHEY, CDR2 SVGAGI. The CDR3, as DNA: TGTGCCAGCAGATCTAGCGGGAGAGGTGAGCAGTTCTTC. Translated: CASRSSGRGEQFF.

The V gene is TRBV14, the J gene TRBJ2-2, with D tentatively TRBD1 (6 bases). V was trimmed by 5 bases and J by 6 bases, leaving 16 bases between them. The CDR3 contains 15 residues. Germline CDR1 and CDR2: SGHDN and FVKESK. The CDR3 coding sequence is TGTGCCAGCAGCGCAGAGGGGGTGAAATCCGGGGAGCTGTTTTTT. Its translation: CASSAEGVKSGELFF.

The chain recombines TRBV30 with TRBJ2-2, with D perhaps TRBD1 (6 bases). This CDR3 has 16 amino acids. CDR1 and CDR2 from the germline V gene are GTSNPN and SVGIG (reference sequence). V lost 5 bases and J 6 bases, leaving 22 bases between the germline ends. The CDR3 reads CAWEGTSYSSAGELFF. The CDR3 DNA reads TGTGCCTGGGAGGGGACATCCTACTCTTCCGCCGGGGAGCTGTTTTTT. The whole variable domain, remainder taken from reference TRBV30 and TRBJ2-2, is SQTIHQWPATLVQPVGSPLSLECTVEGTSNPNLYWYRQAAGRGLQLLFYSVGIGQISSEVPQNLSASRPQDRQFILSSKKLLLSDSGFYLCAWEGTSYSSAGELFFGEGSRLTVL.

The chain combines TRBV20-1 with TRBJ2-4; tentative D call: TRBD1 (6 bases). The CDR3 is 9 amino acids. Germline V gives CDR1 DFQATT, CDR2 SNEGSKA (reference sequence). The V end lost 2 bases, the J end lost 14 bases, and 7 bases lay between the germline ends. CDR3 nucleotide sequence: TGCAGTGCTAGACCAGGGGAGTACTTC. Its protein product is CSARPGEYF.

The chain has TRBV13 and TRBJ2-7; TRBD2 agrees at 9 bases. Germline V gene sequence: CDR1 PRHDT, CDR2 FYEKMQ (reference sequence). V lost 0 bases to trimming and J lost 5 bases; unmatched junction nucleotides: 2. This CDR3 comprises 14 residues. The CDR3 protein is CASSLGTSGDEQYF. As DNA, the CDR3 is TGTGCCAGCAGCTTAGGGACTAGCGGAGACGAGCAGTACTTC.

The J gene is TRBJ2-7, the V gene TRBV4-1; the D gene is possibly TRBD1 (6 bases). The CDR3 is 16 amino acids. The V gene's germline CDR1 is MGHRA and CDR2 YSYEKL. V was trimmed by 0 bases and J by 2 bases, leaving 14 bases between them. The CDR3 sequence is CASSQEPRRDTYEQYF. CDR3 coding DNA: TGCGCCAGCAGCCAAGAGCCGCGAAGGGACACCTACGAGCAGTACTTC.

V gene TRBV5-1 combines with J gene TRBJ1-1; D not resolved. This CDR3 is built from 13 residues. V was clipped by 3 bases and J by 3 bases, with 9 bases between them. Germline assignment: CDR1 SGHRS and CDR2 YFSETQ. The CDR3 coding sequence is TGCGCCAGCAGCTACCAACATTACACTGAAGCTTTCTTT. Translated, it gives CASSYQHYTEAFF.

The chain uses TRBV12-5 and TRBJ1-1; D perhaps matches TRBD1 (5 bases). Trimming stripped 7 bases from V and 5 bases from J, with 11 bases between. The germline CDR1 and CDR2 sequences are LGHNT and FRNRAP. The CDR3 runs 12 residues. CDR3: CASAPGGTEAFF. The CDR3 DNA reads TGTGCTAGTGCCCCGGGGGGAACTGAAGCTTTCTTT. The whole variable domain, filled in from reference TRBV12-5 and TRBJ1-1, reads DARVTQTPRHKVTEMGQEVTMRCQPILGHNTVFWYRQTMMQGLELLAYFRNRAPLDDSGMPKDRFSAEMPDATLATLKIQPSEPRDSAVYFCASAPGGTEAFFGQGTRLTVV.

The genes are TRBV18 and TRBJ2-7; 13 nucleotides agree with TRBD2. Germline trimming cut 0 bases from V and 0 bases from J; bases unmatched to any gene: 11. Germline V lookup: CDR1 KGHSH, CDR2 LQKENI. The CDR3 loop spans 20 amino acids. The CDR3 bases are TGTGCCAGCTCACCACCGAGACTAGCGGGAGGCCAGAGGAGCTCCTACGAGCAGTACTTC. This gives the protein CASSPPRLAGGQRSSYEQYF.

This chain's CDR3 is CASSESFYGTTNEKLFF. In DNA, the CDR3 is TGTGCCAGCAGTGAATCCTTTTACGGGACAACTAATGAAAAACTGTTTTTT. This rearrangement joins TRBV25-1 to TRBJ1-4, with D unclear. CDR1 is MGHDK, CDR2 SYGVNS, per germline. V was trimmed by 1 base and J by 0 bases, leaving 12 bases between them. The CDR3 spans 17 residues.

This chain connects TRBV5-1 to TRBJ1-6, with TRBD1 as a possible D gene (6 bases). This CDR3 region has 15 residues. The V gene's germline CDR1 is SGHRS and CDR2 YFSETQ. The germline V and J ends were trimmed by 4 bases and 10 bases, with 18 bases remaining between them. The CDR3 coding sequence is TGCGCCAGCAGCCGGTACAGTAACAGGGAATCACCCCTCCACTTT. This codes for CASSRYSNRESPLHF.

J is TRBJ1-2 and V is TRBV27; no reliable D call. V was cut by 6 bases and J by 2 bases, with 16 bases left in between. The CDR3 is 15 residues long. Germline lookup yields CDR1 MNHEY and CDR2 SMNVEV (reference sequence). The CDR3 reads CASSPRVKINYGYTF. The CDR3 DNA is TGTGCCAGCAGCCCCCGAGTTAAGATAAACTATGGCTACACCTTC.

The V call is TRBV16, the J call TRBJ1-2; possibly TRBD1 for D (6 bases). Germline CDR1 KGHSY, CDR2 FQNENV. The V end was cut by 4 bases, the J end by 8 bases, with 8 bases between. CDR3 length: 11 residues. CDR3 sequence: CASSLRGGYTF. The CDR3, as DNA: TGTGCCAGCAGCCTCAGGGGCGGCTACACCTTC. The full variable domain, with the rest looked up from reference TRBV16 and TRBJ1-2, is GEEVAQTPKHLVRGEGQKAKLYCAPIKGHSYVFWYQQVLKNEFKFLISFQNENVFDETGMPKERFSAKCLPNSPCSLEIQATKLEDSAVYFCASSLRGGYTFGSGTRLTVV.

This clone has a single count. This sequence joins TRBV9 and TRBJ2-4; TRBD1 matches at 10 bases. The trim removed 3 bases at V and 0 bases at J, leaving 12 bases unmatched. Germline lookup yields CDR1 SGDLS and CDR2 YYNGEE. The CDR3 consists of 19 residues. Here the CDR3 DNA reads TGTGCCAGCAGCGGGGACAGGGGACACGGCGGGGTAGCCAAAAACATTCAGTACTTC. Translation gives CASSGDRGHGGVAKNIQYF.

The V call is TRBV10-3, the J call TRBJ2-1, with 15 bases aligning to TRBD2. Germline V CDR1 and CDR2: ENHRY, SYGVKD. Germline trimming cut 3 bases from V and 1 base from J; bases unmatched to any gene: 7. The length of the CDR3 is 19 residues. The CDR3, as DNA: TGTGCCATCAGTGAAGGCAGGACTAGCGGGAGGGTGTCCTACAATGAGCAGTTCTTC. Protein: CAISEGRTSGRVSYNEQFF.

This clone has a handful of counts. In DNA form, the CDR3 reads TGTGCCAGTAGACTAGCGGGAGTTTCCCCCACAGATACGCAGTATTTT. This translates into CASRLAGVSPTDTQYF. This chain uses TRBV19 with TRBJ2-3; 11 bases are a match to TRBD2. This CDR3 is built from 16 residues. Germline V gene sequence: CDR1 LNHDA, CDR2 SQIVND (reference sequence). The V and J ends lost 6 bases and 2 bases, in that order; junction bases with no gene match: 7.

This chain uses TRBV2 with TRBJ2-2; the match to TRBD2 covers 10 bases. CDR1 SNHLY and CDR2 FYNNEI come from the germline V gene. The V gene end was trimmed by 3 bases and the J gene end by 7 bases; junction bases not matched to a gene: 11. The CDR3 has 17 amino acids. In DNA, the CDR3 is TGTGCCAGCAGTGAGTTTCCTAGCGGGAGTTCTGTCGGGGAGCTGTTTTTT. It yields the protein CASSEFPSGSSVGELFF.